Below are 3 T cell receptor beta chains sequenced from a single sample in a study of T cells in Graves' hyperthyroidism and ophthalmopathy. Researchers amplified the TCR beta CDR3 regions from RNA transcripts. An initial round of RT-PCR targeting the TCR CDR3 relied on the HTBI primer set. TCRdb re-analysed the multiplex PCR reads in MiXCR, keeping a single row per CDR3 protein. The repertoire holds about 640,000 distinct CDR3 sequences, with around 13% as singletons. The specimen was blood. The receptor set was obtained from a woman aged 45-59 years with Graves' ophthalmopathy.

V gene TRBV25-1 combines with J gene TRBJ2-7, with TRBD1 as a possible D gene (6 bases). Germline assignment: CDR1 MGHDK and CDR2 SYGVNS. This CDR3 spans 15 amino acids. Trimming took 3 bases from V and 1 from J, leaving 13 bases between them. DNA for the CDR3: TGTGCCAGCAGTGAGTGGGGGCGGCCGTCCTACGAGCAGTACTTC. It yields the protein CASSEWGRPSYEQYF.

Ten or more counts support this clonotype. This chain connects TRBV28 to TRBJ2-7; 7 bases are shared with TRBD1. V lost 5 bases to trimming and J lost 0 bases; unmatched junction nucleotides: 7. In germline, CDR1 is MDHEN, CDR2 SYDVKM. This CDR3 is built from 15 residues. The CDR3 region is CASSPPGTVSYEQYF. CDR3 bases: TGTGCCAGCAGTCCACCGGGGACAGTCTCCTACGAGCAGTACTTC.

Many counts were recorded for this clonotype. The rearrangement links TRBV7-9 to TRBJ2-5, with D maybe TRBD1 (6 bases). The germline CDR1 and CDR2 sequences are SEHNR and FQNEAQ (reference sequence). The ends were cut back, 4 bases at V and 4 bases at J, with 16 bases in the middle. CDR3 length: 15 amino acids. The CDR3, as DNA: TGTGCCAGCAGCTCGTTCCAGGGGCTTGGAGAGACCCAGTACTTC. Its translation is CASSSFQGLGETQYF.